This T cell receptor beta chain was identified during a study of T cell responses to AZD1222 COVID-19 vaccine. The germline V and J ends were trimmed by 0 bases and 1 base, with 12 bases remaining between them. The CDR3 is 16 residues long. The germline gives CDR1 MNHEY, CDR2 SVGAGI. In regard to this clone: Its target is not known.

Study-level findings and limits: With two AZD1222 doses given, Spike-specific TCR breadth and depth both rose. The study identified only a handful of AZD1222 recipients as seropositive at baseline. Without day 14 samples, only post-peak T cell repertoires were studied.

Produced via immunoSEQ multiplex PCR; TCRdb's table is partial and in-frame only. The sample holds approximately 120,000 clones, 85% to 90% seen once. The sample here was peripheral blood, taken on day 0 of MenACWY control vaccination. The chain links TRBV6-5 to TRBJ2-5; D unclear. This sequence was found in an adult in good health. The CDR3 DNA follows: TGTGCCAGCAGTTACTCGTACAGAGTCGGCCAAGAGACCCAGTACTTC. It translates to CASSYSYRVGQETQYF.